These 23 T cell receptor beta chains were sequenced from one sample in a study of cytomegalovirus exposure and HLA in healthy donors. Amplification used 60 Vbeta primers and 13 Jbeta primers. Assay: immunoSEQ multiplex PCR; the TCRdb copy retains only in-frame clones and omits some. The data hold some 150,000 clones, with 70% to 85% observed a single time. The material sequenced was PBMCs. The receptor set was obtained from a man aged 35-49 years in good health and CMV-seronegative.

J is TRBJ2-1 and V is TRBV5-1; 9 bases map to TRBD1. The CDR3 consists of 15 residues. The junction had 8 bases not matched to a gene; V was cut back by 7 bases and J by 3 bases. Germline CDR1 SGHRS, CDR2 YFSETQ. The CDR3 DNA follows: TGCGCCAGCGATGCCGGGGGACAGGGCTACAATGAGCAGTTCTTC. Translated, it gives CASDAGGQGYNEQFF. Using reference TRBV5-1 and TRBJ2-1 for the parts outside the CDR3, the full variable domain is KAGVTQTPRYLIKTRGQQVTLSCSPISGHRSVSWYQQTPGQGLQFLFEYFSETQRNKGNFPGRFSGRQFSNSRSEMNVSTLELGDSALYLCASDAGGQGYNEQFFGPGTRLTVL.

The CDR3 nucleotides are TGTGCCAGCAGTCCAGGGGGCGACTCCGAAAAACTGTTTTTT. As protein: CASSPGGDSEKLFF. The chain combines TRBV6-1 with TRBJ1-4, with 8 bases lining up with TRBD1. Losses at the gene ends were 5 bases for V and 8 bases for J; bases not matched to a gene: 7. This CDR3 is built from 14 residues. Germline V gene lookup returns CDR1 MNHNS and CDR2 SASEGT.

This clone appeared once. The V call is TRBV5-8, the J call TRBJ1-2, with 10 positions matching TRBD1. V lost 5 bases, J lost 4 bases, and 5 bases stayed unmatched. Per germline, CDR1 SGHTS and CDR2 YDEGEE. The CDR3 sequence is 14 residues long. In DNA, the CDR3 is TGTGCCAGCAGAGACAGGGGGCGAAGCTATGGCTACACCTTC. Amino acid sequence: CASRDRGRSYGYTF.

The CDR3 is CASSSQGPGYEQYF. CDR3 DNA sequence: TGTGCCAGCAGCTCACAGGGGCCCGGCTACGAGCAGTACTTC. The chain couples TRBV7-3 to TRBJ2-7; 7 positions match TRBD1. J gave up 3 bases and V 4 bases, and 6 bases lay outside the gene matches. Germline values: CDR1 SGHTA, CDR2 FQGTGA. The CDR3 consists of 14 residues.

The V gene is TRBV5-1, the J gene TRBJ2-6; no definite D call. This CDR3 spans 14 amino acids. V dropped 6 bases and J dropped 0 bases, with 7 bases sitting between them. Per germline, CDR1 SGHRS and CDR2 YFSETQ. CDR3 residues: CASTVLSGANVLTF. The CDR3 DNA reads TGCGCCAGCACGGTCCTCTCTGGGGCCAACGTCCTGACTTTC.

The chain joins TRBV9 to TRBJ2-7, with D possibly TRBD2 on 6 matching bases. CDR1 is SGDLS, CDR2 YYNGEE, per germline. V gave up 3 bases and J gave up 3 bases, with 19 bases separating them. The length of the CDR3 is 16 residues. CDR3 amino acids: CASSASVASEGYEQYF. CDR3 nucleotides: TGTGCCAGCAGCGCATCCGTCGCTAGCGAGGGCTACGAGCAGTACTTC.

The table lists this clone with a few counts. The chain recombines TRBV29-1 with TRBJ2-3; 8 bases map to TRBD1. After removal of 6 bases from V and 4 bases from J, the junction contained 3 bases not matched to a gene. Germline V gives CDR1 SQVTM, CDR2 ANQGSEA. The CDR3 runs 12 residues. The CDR3 region has the DNA TGCAGCGTGACAGGGGTCGCAGATACGCAGTATTTT. It translates to CSVTGVADTQYF.

This chain links TRBV28 with TRBJ2-7; 7 bases line up with TRBD1. Looked up from germline, CDR1 is MDHEN and CDR2 is SYDVKM. This CDR3 contains 15 residues. V shed 1 base and J 2 bases; nucleotides not matched to a gene: 5. This CDR3 is CASSLYRGDPYEQYF. In DNA, the CDR3 is TGTGCCAGCAGTTTATACAGGGGAGATCCCTACGAGCAGTACTTC.

The chain has TRBV30 and TRBJ2-2, with D possibly being TRBD1 (6 bases). Between the trimmed V and J ends, which lost 4 bases and 0 bases, there was a span of 15 bases. Germline V gives CDR1 GTSNPN, CDR2 SVGIG (reference sequence). The CDR3 extends over 16 amino acids. The CDR3 here is CAWIDRSLANTGELFF. The CDR3 DNA reads as TGTGCCTGGATCGACAGGTCCCTTGCGAACACCGGGGAGCTGTTTTTT.

The chain combines TRBV5-1 with TRBJ2-3; D is perhaps TRBD1 (5 bases). Germline CDR1 reads SGHRS; CDR2 reads YFSETQ. The V end lost 0 bases, the J end lost 2 bases, and 10 bases lay between the germline ends. The length of the CDR3 is 15 residues. The CDR3 loop is CASSLVGAPTDTQYF. Written as DNA, the CDR3 is TGCGCCAGCAGCTTGGTTGGGGCCCCCACAGATACGCAGTATTTT.

The chain uses TRBV19 and TRBJ2-5, with unresolved D. Between the trimmed V and J ends, which lost 5 bases and 2 bases, there was a span of 6 bases. This CDR3 is 12 amino acids long. The germline gives CDR1 LNHDA, CDR2 SQIVND (reference sequence). CDR3 DNA: TGTGCCAGTAGTTATAGACAAGAGACCCAGTACTTC. Translation: CASSYRQETQYF.

Note on this clone: This same CDR3 is encoded by further DNA sequences in the sample. The V call is TRBV6-1, the J call TRBJ2-7; maybe TRBD2 (5 bases). Germline CDR1 is MNHNS and CDR2 is SASEGT. The length of the CDR3 is 14 residues. V dropped 4 bases and J dropped 4 bases, with 14 bases sitting between them. In nucleotides, the CDR3 is TGTGCCAGCAGTGGACCGGGATCTTCTTACGAGCAGTACTTC. Its protein is CASSGPGSSYEQYF.

The chain links TRBV5-5 to TRBJ1-4; 8 bases agree with TRBD1. The junction had 5 bases not matched to a gene; V was cut back by 4 bases and J by 3 bases. This CDR3 spans 15 amino acids. The germline CDR1 and CDR2 sequences are SGHKS and YYEKEE (reference sequence). In DNA form, the CDR3 reads TGTGCCAGCAGCCATCGACAGGGGTCTAATGAAAAACTGTTTTTT. This codes for CASSHRQGSNEKLFF. The full variable domain, in which reference TRBV5-5 and TRBJ1-4 provide the parts outside the CDR3, is DAGVTQSPTHLIKTRGQQVTLRCSPISGHKSVSWYQQVLGQGPQFIFQYYEKEERGRGNFPDRFSARQFPNYSSELNVNALLLGDSALYLCASSHRQGSNEKLFFGSGTQLSVL.

This chain connects TRBV5-8 to TRBJ2-7; 7 nucleotides align to TRBD2. The CDR3 totals 14 residues. The germline gives CDR1 SGHTS, CDR2 YDEGEE. V gave up 4 bases and J gave up 5 bases; unmatched junction bases: 9. CDR3 sequence: CASSDGTGGNEQYF. CDR3 DNA: TGTGCCAGCAGCGACGGGACCGGGGGGAACGAGCAGTACTTC.

This chain joins TRBV6-6 and TRBJ1-2; 9 nucleotides match TRBD1. There are 15 residues in the CDR3. Per the germline V gene, CDR1 is MNHNY and CDR2 is SVGAGI (reference sequence). V lost 5 bases and J lost 3; bases outside the gene matches: 7. CDR3 in amino acids: CASSPTGTGYYGYTF. CDR3 sequence (DNA): TGTGCCAGCAGTCCTACCGGGACAGGGTACTATGGCTACACCTTC.

The chain carries TRBV6-5 and TRBJ1-1; tentatively, D is TRBD1 (6 bases). The germline V and J ends were trimmed by 6 bases and 5 bases, with 13 bases remaining between them. The CDR3 totals 13 residues. Germline V gene sequence: CDR1 MNHEY, CDR2 SVGAGI. The CDR3 reads CASSRGAGTEAFF. CDR3 bases: TGTGCCAGCAGCCGGGGGGCGGGTACTGAAGCTTTCTTT.

This clone was observed a few times. This chain joins TRBV6-1 and TRBJ1-5, with TRBD1 matching 10 bases. From germline, CDR1 is MNHNS and CDR2 SASEGT. The V segment lost 2 bases and the J segment 6 bases; nucleotides outside the gene matches: 4. The CDR3 spans 15 residues. The DNA of the CDR3 is TGTGCCAGCAGTGAATCGTGGACAGGGGGTCAGCCCCAGCATTTT. Its translation: CASSESWTGGQPQHF.

The chain couples TRBV19 to TRBJ2-7; D may be TRBD2 (5 bases). There are 14 residues in the CDR3. Germline lookup yields CDR1 LNHDA and CDR2 SQIVND (reference sequence). Trimming removed 5 bases at V and 3 bases at J, with 14 bases between. In DNA form, the CDR3 reads TGTGCCAGTAGTTGGTCGGGGTCTGGCTACGAGCAGTACTTC. Protein product: CASSWSGSGYEQYF.

The CDR3 sequence: CASSDTDRNTEAFF. CDR3 nucleotide sequence: TGTGCCAGCAGTGACACAGACAGGAACACTGAAGCTTTCTTT. The chain joins TRBV6-4 to TRBJ1-1; possible D gene TRBD1, 5 bases. CDR1 is MRHNA and CDR2 is SNTAGT in the germline V gene. CDR3 length equals 14 residues. Trimming took off 2 bases at V and 1 base at J, with 8 bases between the two ends.

This clone was seen more than once but under ten times. The chain recombines TRBV7-9 with TRBJ2-7; 9 bases map to TRBD1. The germline V gene has CDR1 SEHNR and CDR2 FQNEAQ (reference sequence). This CDR3 region has 12 residues. V shed 5 bases, J shed 4 bases, and the junction held 0 bases outside the gene matches. CDR3 bases: TGTGCCAGCAGCGGGACAGGGTACGAGCAGTACTTC. The encoded protein is CASSGTGYEQYF.

J is TRBJ2-2 and V is TRBV27, with 8 nucleotides matching TRBD2. The CDR3 runs to 13 residues. The V gene end was trimmed by 11 bases and the J gene end by 6 bases; junction bases not matched to a gene: 8. CDR1 and CDR2 from the germline V gene are MNHEY and SMNVEV (reference sequence). CDR3 sequence (DNA): TGTGCCTGCGCGGGGGGCTGGCCCGGGGAGCTGTTTTTT. This encodes CACAGGWPGELFF.

This rearrangement joins TRBV6-6 to TRBJ2-1; 9 positions match TRBD2. With 6 bases clipped from V and 12 bases from J, the junction kept 6 bases outside the gene matches. CDR1 is MNHNY and CDR2 is SVGAGI in the germline V gene (reference sequence). The CDR3 is 12 amino acids. The CDR3 nucleotides are TGTGCCAGCAGGCCCGGGACTAGCTGGCAGTTCTTC. Its translation: CASRPGTSWQFF.

The chain joins TRBV11-3 to TRBJ2-3; 10 bases are a match to TRBD2. The trim removed 4 bases at V and 2 bases at J, leaving 3 bases unmatched. Germline V gives CDR1 SGHNT, CDR2 YENEEA. This CDR3 contains 15 residues. The CDR3 sequence: CASSSLAGATDTQYF. The CDR3 coding sequence is TGTGCCAGCAGCTCTCTAGCGGGGGCCACAGATACGCAGTATTTT.